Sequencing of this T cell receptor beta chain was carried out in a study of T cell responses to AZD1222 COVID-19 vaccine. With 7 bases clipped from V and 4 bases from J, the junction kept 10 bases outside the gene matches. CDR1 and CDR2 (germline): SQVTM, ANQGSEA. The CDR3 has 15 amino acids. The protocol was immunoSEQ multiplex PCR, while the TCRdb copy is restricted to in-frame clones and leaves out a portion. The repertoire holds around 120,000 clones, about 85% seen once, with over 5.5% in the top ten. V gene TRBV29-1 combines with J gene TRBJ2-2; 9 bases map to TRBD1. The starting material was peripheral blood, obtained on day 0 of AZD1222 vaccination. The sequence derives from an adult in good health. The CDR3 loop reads CSAQPGTGSTGELFF. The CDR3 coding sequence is TGCAGCGCGCAACCCGGGACAGGGAGCACCGGGGAGCTGTTTTTT.